This T cell receptor beta chain was recovered during a study of shared clonotypes between healthy human individuals. Study-level points and caveats: Rarefaction gave evidence that sorted-subset sequencing remained incomplete despite large depth.

Replicate PCRs run on sorted subsets employed 200 ng DNA, approximately 30,000 T cell genomes. Data came from immunoSEQ multiplex PCR; TCRdb stores just in-frame clones and leaves some out. The repertoire holds some 2 million clones, with about 95% as singletons. On this clone: Its antigen is unknown. Other DNA sequences of this sample code for an identical CDR3.

Germline CDR1 MNHEY, CDR2 SVGAGI. Trimming took 0 bases from V and 4 from J; bases not matched to a gene: 3. CDR3 length: 15 amino acids. The naive CD8 subset, CD45RO-negative cells positively selected for CCR7, excluded terminally differentiated effector memory CD45RA+ cells. Sequencing input: naive CD8+ T cells sorted from blood. This receptor was identified in a man younger than 35 in good health. The chain employs TRBV6-5 and TRBJ2-1, with TRBD2 matching 7 bases. CDR3 bases: TGTGCCAGCAGTTACTCGGCTAGCGGTTACAATGAGCAGTTCTTC. Encoded protein: CASSYSASGYNEQFF.